Below, 25 T cell receptor beta chains from the same sample are listed, as sequenced in a study of identical twins. Via MiXCR, TCRdb re-called the 5' RACE reads, giving one row per CDR3 protein. The repertoire holds under 350,000 distinct CDR3 sequences, with roughly 9.8% as singletons. These same records also appear under a second study, on yellow fever vaccine responses in identical twins.

The sequenced sample consisted of CD8+ T cells sorted from blood. The receptors originated from a woman under 30 in good health.

V usage is TRBV25-1 and J usage is TRBJ2-3; 8 positions match TRBD1. The germline gives CDR1 MGHDK, CDR2 SYGVNS. The V and J ends lost 4 bases and 0 bases, in that order; junction bases with no gene match: 12. This CDR3 spans 18 amino acids. DNA of the CDR3: TGTGCCAGCAGTGGACGGACAGGGCCCTCAAGTAGCACAGATACGCAGTATTTT. Translating gives CASSGRTGPSSSTDTQYF.

This clonotype was seen more than once but under ten times. The rearrangement joins TRBV3-1 to TRBJ2-5, with 10 bases matching TRBD1. With 2 bases clipped from V and 2 bases from J, the junction kept 8 bases outside the gene matches. Germline V gene lookup returns CDR1 LGHDT and CDR2 YNNKEL (reference sequence). There are 17 residues in the CDR3. CDR3 sequence reads: CASSQPFPGQGQETQYF. The CDR3 DNA is TGTGCCAGCAGCCAACCGTTTCCGGGACAGGGGCAAGAGACCCAGTACTTC.

This clonotype was counted a few times. This rearrangement joins TRBV5-6 to TRBJ2-1; 8 bases fit TRBD2. The CDR3 contains 15 residues. Trimming took 0 bases from V and 6 from J; bases not matched to a gene: 5. CDR1 and CDR2 (germline): SGHDT, YYEEEE. CDR3 residues: CASSLVRAGGNEQFF. The DNA of the CDR3 is TGTGCCAGCAGCTTGGTCCGTGCGGGGGGCAATGAGCAGTTCTTC.

This clonotype was seen repeatedly, ten times or more. The genes are TRBV7-9 and TRBJ2-7, with TRBD1 matching over 9 bases. CDR3 length: 14 amino acids. CDR1 is SEHNR and CDR2 is FQNEAQ in the germline V gene (reference sequence). With 2 bases clipped from V and 2 bases from J, the junction kept 1 base outside the gene matches. In DNA form, the CDR3 reads TGTGCCAGCAGCTTAAGGGACAGGGCCTACGAGCAGTACTTC. Translating it yields CASSLRDRAYEQYF.

This clonotype was found a few times. The V gene is TRBV7-2, the J gene TRBJ2-1; perhaps D is TRBD1 or TRBD2 (5 bases each). Germline V lookup: CDR1 SGHTA, CDR2 FQGNSA. The CDR3 totals 14 residues. Between the trimmed V and J ends, which lost 1 base and 6 bases, there was a span of 10 bases. The CDR3 loop is CASSLVDGTNEQFF. In DNA form, the CDR3 reads TGTGCCAGCAGCTTAGTTGACGGGACCAATGAGCAGTTCTTC.

This clonotype was seen a handful of times. J is TRBJ1-5 and V is TRBV9, with 10 bases aligning to TRBD1. Unmatched junction bases numbered 8, after V lost 3 bases and J lost 5 bases. The CDR3 totals 16 residues. Germline lookup yields CDR1 SGDLS and CDR2 YYNGEE. This chain's CDR3 is CASSGTIGTGDQPQHF. For the CDR3, the DNA is TGTGCCAGCAGCGGAACCATTGGGACAGGGGATCAGCCCCAGCATTTT.

This clonotype turned up a few times. The V and J genes are TRBV4-3 and TRBJ2-7; no definite D call. The V and J ends lost 0 bases and 2 bases respectively, with 14 bases between them. Germline V gene lookup returns CDR1 LGHNA and CDR2 YSLEER. The CDR3 runs to 16 residues. CDR3 in amino acids: CASSQDRAGSPYEQYF. Here the CDR3 DNA reads TGCGCCAGCAGCCAAGACCGGGCAGGTTCACCCTACGAGCAGTACTTC.

This clonotype was detected ten times or more. The rearrangement joins TRBV29-1 to TRBJ1-2; D not certain. V lost 3 bases, J lost 2 bases, and 13 bases lay in between. Germline CDR1 reads SQVTM; CDR2 reads ANQGSEA. The CDR3 runs to 14 residues. CDR3 amino acids: CSVDSPITNYGYTF. CDR3 coding DNA: TGCAGCGTTGATAGTCCCATAACAAACTATGGCTACACCTTC. Full variable domain (rest looked up from reference TRBV29-1 and TRBJ1-2): SAVISQKPSRDICQRGTSLTIQCQVDSQVTMMFWYRQQPGQSLTLIATANQGSEATYESGFVIDKFPISRPNLTFSTLTVSNMSPEDSSIYLCSVDSPITNYGYTFGSGTRLTVV.

The sample holds many counts of this clonotype. The rearrangement links TRBV7-9 to TRBJ2-7, with D unresolved. Germline V gives CDR1 SEHNR, CDR2 FQNEAQ (reference sequence). Trimming shortened V by 2 bases and J by 2 bases, and 13 bases separated the two germline ends. The CDR3 length is 15 residues. The CDR3 sequence is CASSLLLGPPYEQYF. In DNA, the CDR3 is TGTGCCAGCAGCTTACTATTGGGTCCTCCCTACGAGCAGTACTTC. Full variable domain (rest looked up from reference TRBV7-9 and TRBJ2-7): DTGVSQNPRHKITKRGQNVTFRCDPISEHNRLYWYRQTLGQGPEFLTYFQNEAQLEKSRLLSDRFSAERPKGSFSTLEIQRTEQGDSAMYLCASSLLLGPPYEQYFGPGTRLTVT.

This clonotype was seen a handful of times. The gene calls are TRBV11-2 and TRBJ2-3, with 14 positions matching TRBD2. The CDR3 contains 18 residues. Germline V gives CDR1 SGHAT, CDR2 FQNNGV. V dropped 5 bases and J dropped 3; count of bases not matched to a gene: 10. DNA of the CDR3: TGTGCCAGCAGCCTGACTAGCGGGGGGGCCTATGGGACAGATACGCAGTATTTT. Its translation: CASSLTSGGAYGTDTQYF.

The table lists this clonotype with many counts. The genes are TRBV20-1 and TRBJ2-1, with D possibly TRBD2 on 6 matching bases. The CDR3 covers 15 residues. V was clipped by 2 bases and J by 0 bases, with 11 bases between them. Looked up from germline, CDR1 is DFQATT and CDR2 is SNEGSKA (reference sequence). The chain's CDR3 is CSARPIAASYNEQFF. DNA for the CDR3: TGCAGTGCTAGACCAATAGCGGCCTCCTACAATGAGCAGTTCTTC.

This clonotype was recorded many times. The chain links TRBV4-3 to TRBJ2-6; 7 bases agree with TRBD1. CDR1 LGHNA and CDR2 YSLEER come from the germline V gene. CDR3 size: 16 residues. V dropped 3 bases and J dropped 2; count of bases not matched to a gene: 4. CDR3 amino acids: CASSQEQGTGANVLTF. The CDR3 DNA follows: TGCGCCAGCAGCCAGGAACAGGGGACTGGGGCCAACGTCCTGACTTTC.

This chain connects TRBV7-8 to TRBJ2-5; D is unclear. The CDR3 runs to 17 residues. Looked up from germline, CDR1 is SGHVS and CDR2 is FQNEAQ. V lost 1 base, J lost 1 base, and 16 bases lay in between. CDR3 loop: CASSLVELGLGQETQYF. Written as DNA, the CDR3 is TGTGCCAGCAGCTTAGTGGAGTTGGGATTGGGCCAAGAGACCCAGTACTTC.

This clonotype came up a few times. This rearrangement joins TRBV28 to TRBJ2-1; 10 bases align to TRBD2. This CDR3 contains 17 residues. CDR1 and CDR2 from the germline V gene are MDHEN and SYDVKM. Losses at the gene ends were 5 bases for V and 2 bases for J; bases not matched to a gene: 9. This CDR3 is CASSTRLAGKTYNEQFF. The CDR3 DNA follows: TGTGCCAGCAGTACGAGACTAGCGGGTAAGACCTACAATGAGCAGTTCTTC. Combining the CDR3 with reference TRBV28 and TRBJ2-1 gives the whole variable domain DVKVTQSSRYLVKRTGEKVFLECVQDMDHENMFWYRQDPGLGLRLIYFSYDVKMKEKGDIPEGYSVSREKKERFSLILESASTNQTSMYLCASSTRLAGKTYNEQFFGPGTRLTVL.

This clonotype was seen ten or more times. V gene TRBV4-1 combines with J gene TRBJ2-1; no firm D call. Deletions cut 2 bases from V and 1 base from J, with 9 bases between. CDR1 and CDR2 (germline): MGHRA, YSYEKL. There are 15 residues in the CDR3. This chain's CDR3 is CASSQPQLSYNEQFF. The CDR3 nucleotides read TGCGCCAGCAGCCAACCCCAACTGTCCTACAATGAGCAGTTCTTC.

This clonotype was observed a handful of times. The J gene is TRBJ1-2, the V gene TRBV2, with a weak D call TRBD1 (5 bases). Germline loops: CDR1 SNHLY, CDR2 FYNNEI. The CDR3 is made up of 14 amino acids. V dropped 4 bases and J dropped 8 bases, with 17 bases sitting between them. The CDR3 region is CASSAGKGLGGYTF. The CDR3 bases are TGTGCCAGCAGTGCAGGGAAGGGTCTTGGGGGCTACACCTTC.

This clonotype was observed at least ten times. The V and J genes are TRBV29-1 and TRBJ2-7, with TRBD1 identical over 7 bases. In germline, CDR1 is SQVTM, CDR2 ANQGSEA. V lost 6 bases and J lost 3; bases outside the gene matches: 2. The CDR3 sequence is 11 residues long. For the CDR3, the DNA is TGCAGCGTGGACAGGAACTACGAGCAGTACTTC. This codes for CSVDRNYEQYF.

This clonotype was seen more than once but under ten times. The chain is built from TRBV28 and TRBJ2-1, with D possibly TRBD1 on 6 matching bases. This CDR3 spans 18 amino acids. V gave up 9 bases and J gave up 3 bases, with 27 bases separating them. Germline V gene sequence: CDR1 MDHEN, CDR2 SYDVKM. CDR3 bases: TGTGCCAGTATAAATCTCCAACAGGGTAAGAGGGTCTACAATGAGCAGTTCTTC. Translation: CASINLQQGKRVYNEQFF.

The chain couples TRBV13 to TRBJ2-2, with 12 nucleotides matching TRBD2. From germline, CDR1 is PRHDT and CDR2 FYEKMQ (reference sequence). V was clipped by 6 bases and J by 5 bases; unmatched bases: 4. The CDR3 spans 15 residues. The CDR3 sequence is CASRPGLAGTGELFF. The CDR3 coding sequence is TGTGCCAGCAGGCCTGGACTAGCGGGGACCGGGGAGCTGTTTTTT.

This sequence joins TRBV5-1 and TRBJ2-7; the match to TRBD1 covers 9 bases. The CDR3 runs 15 residues. The J segment lost 3 bases and the V segment lost 4 bases, leaving 8 bases of the junction unmatched. Germline-derived CDR1 and CDR2 are SGHRS and YFSETQ. DNA of the CDR3: TGCGCCAGCAGCATACAAACAGGGGGCCACTACGAGCAGTACTTC. Amino acid sequence: CASSIQTGGHYEQYF.

This clonotype was observed a handful of times. The J gene is TRBJ2-3, the V gene TRBV12-3 or TRBV12-4; 8 bases line up with TRBD2. Trimming at V came to 1 base and at J to 2 bases, leaving 8 bases not matched to a gene. This CDR3 region has 17 residues. The CDR3 DNA sequence: TGTGCCAGCAGTTTAGTCTGGCGGGGGGACCCCACAGATACGCAGTATTTT. Translation: CASSLVWRGDPTDTQYF.

The CDR3 nucleotides are TGTGCCAGCAGCCCCGGGACACACACTAAAGAGACCCAGTACTTC. Protein product: CASSPGTHTKETQYF. The chain joins TRBV9 to TRBJ2-5, with D perhaps TRBD1 (6 bases). CDR3 size: 15 residues. From germline, CDR1 is SGDLS and CDR2 YYNGEE. V shed 4 bases and J shed 3 bases, with 16 bases lying between them.

This clonotype was recorded at least ten times. This chain connects TRBV11-2 to TRBJ2-7, with D perhaps TRBD1 (6 bases). The germline V gene encodes CDR1 SGHAT and CDR2 FQNNGV. V was shortened by 5 bases and J by 4 bases, with 12 bases between the two germline ends. There are 13 residues in the CDR3. This chain's CDR3 is CASSLRQVYEQYF. The CDR3 DNA sequence: TGTGCCAGCAGCCTGCGACAGGTTTACGAGCAGTACTTC.

This clonotype has ten or more counts. The genes are TRBV12-3 or TRBV12-4 and TRBJ1-2; 9 nucleotides agree with TRBD1. The CDR3 has 12 amino acids. The ends lost 11 bases at V and 7 bases at J; junction bases unmatched: 8. The DNA of the CDR3 is TGTGCCGTCACCGGGACAGGGAGTGGCTACACCTTC. Translating it yields CAVTGTGSGYTF.

This clonotype was observed many times. The chain couples TRBV10-2 to TRBJ2-7; 7 positions match TRBD2. Germline values: CDR1 WSHSY, CDR2 SAAADI. There are 15 residues in the CDR3. V shed 3 bases, J shed 1 base, and the junction held 6 bases outside the gene matches. CDR3 coding DNA: TGCGCCAGCAGTGAAGGGACGGGGGGTTCCTACGAGCAGTACTTC. This sequence encodes CASSEGTGGSYEQYF.